This TCR beta chain was observed in a study of blood T cell repertoires in COVID-19. Study context: From T cells, B-cell-depleted T cells, or PBMCs came the material, which was cDNA or gDNA.

Per the study methods: From reference gene primer amplification, estimates of nucleated cell counts were derived. Generated by immunoSEQ multiplex PCR, the TCRdb table keeps only in-frame clones and is missing some. The DNA gave D and trimming, while V, J and clone size come from that table. The sample yields tens of thousands of clones, about nine tenths seen once. V gave up 2 bases and J gave up 3 bases; unmatched junction bases: 13. The germline gives CDR1 SGHNT, CDR2 YYREEE (reference sequence). The CDR3 covers 17 residues. The rearrangement uses TRBV5-4 and TRBJ2-5; 7 positions match TRBD1. This sequence was found in a man younger than 45 with acute or convalescent COVID-19. The sample was peripheral blood. The CDR3 protein is CASSFVFDREREETQYF. The DNA for the CDR3 is TGTGCCAGCAGCTTCGTGTTCGACAGGGAGAGGGAAGAGACCCAGTACTTC.